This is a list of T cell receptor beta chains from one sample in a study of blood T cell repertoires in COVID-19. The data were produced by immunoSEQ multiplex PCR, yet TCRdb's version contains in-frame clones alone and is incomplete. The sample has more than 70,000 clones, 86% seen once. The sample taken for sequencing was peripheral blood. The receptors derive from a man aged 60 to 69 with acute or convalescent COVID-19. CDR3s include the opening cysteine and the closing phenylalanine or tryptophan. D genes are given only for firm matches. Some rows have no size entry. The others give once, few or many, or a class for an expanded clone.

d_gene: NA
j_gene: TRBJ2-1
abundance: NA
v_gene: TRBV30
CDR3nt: TGTGCCTGGAGTAGCGACAGGTCCAATGAGCAGTTCTTC
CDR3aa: CAWSSDRSNEQFF

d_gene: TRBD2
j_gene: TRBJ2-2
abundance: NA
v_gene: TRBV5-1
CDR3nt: TGCGCCAGCAGCGAGACTAGCGGGACCGGGGAGCTGTTTTTT
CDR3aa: CASSETSGTGELFF

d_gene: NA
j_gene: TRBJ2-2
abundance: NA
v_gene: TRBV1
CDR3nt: TGCACCAGCAGCCAACCTCCTCGGGGGGGCGTCACCGGGGAGCTGTTTTTT
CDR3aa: CTSSQPPRGGVTGELFF

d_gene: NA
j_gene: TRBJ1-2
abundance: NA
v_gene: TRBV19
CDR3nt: TGTGCCAGTAGTATAGGTGGCTGGCAGTCCTATGGCTACACCTTC
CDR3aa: CASSIGGWQSYGYTF

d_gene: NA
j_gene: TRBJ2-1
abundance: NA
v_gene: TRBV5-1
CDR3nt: TGCGCCAGCAGCGCACGGGAGAAGTTCCACAATGAGCAGTTCTTC
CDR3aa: CASSAREKFHNEQFF

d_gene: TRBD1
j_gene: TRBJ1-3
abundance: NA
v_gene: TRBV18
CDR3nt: TGTGCCAGCTCACCACTGGGACAGCCGAGAAACACCATATATTTT
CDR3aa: CASSPLGQPRNTIYF

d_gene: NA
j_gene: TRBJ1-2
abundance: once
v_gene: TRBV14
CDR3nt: TGTGCCAGCAGTCAAGGGGGAGTTGATGGTGGCTACACCTTC
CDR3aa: CASSQGGVDGGYTF

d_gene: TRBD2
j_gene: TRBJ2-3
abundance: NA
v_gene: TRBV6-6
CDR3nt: TGTGCCAGCAGACCGACTAGCGGGACTTCCACAGATACGCAGTATTTT
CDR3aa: CASRPTSGTSTDTQYF

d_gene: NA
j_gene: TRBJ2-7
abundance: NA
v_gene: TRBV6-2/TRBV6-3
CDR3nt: TGTGCCAGCAGTTATTGGAGAACCGGAGCCTACGAGCAGTACTTC
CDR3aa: CASSYWRTGAYEQYF

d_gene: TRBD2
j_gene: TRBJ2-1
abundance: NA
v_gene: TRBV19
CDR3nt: TGTGCCAGTAGTGAAGACGGCGGGGGGGCCTATGAGCAGTTCTTC
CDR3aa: CASSEDGGGAYEQFF

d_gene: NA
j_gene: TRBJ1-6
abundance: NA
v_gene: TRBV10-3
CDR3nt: TGTGCCATCAGCAGAACCGATTCACCCCTCCACTTT
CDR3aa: CAISRTDSPLHF

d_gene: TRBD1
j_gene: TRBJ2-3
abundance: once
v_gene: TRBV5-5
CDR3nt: TGTGCCAGCAGCTTGGAAGGTGTCGCCGGACAGGGTGGAGATACGCAGTATTTT
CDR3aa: CASSLEGVAGQGGDTQYF

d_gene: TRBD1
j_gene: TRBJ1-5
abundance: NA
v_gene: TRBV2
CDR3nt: TGTGCCAGCAGTGAATTGGGGACAGGGACTAATCAGCCCCAGCATTTT
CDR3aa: CASSELGTGTNQPQHF

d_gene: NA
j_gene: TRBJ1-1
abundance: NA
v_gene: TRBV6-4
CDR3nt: TGTGCCAGCAGTCATTCCGGGGCCGGGGAGGCTGAAGCTTTCTTT
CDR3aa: CASSHSGAGEAEAFF

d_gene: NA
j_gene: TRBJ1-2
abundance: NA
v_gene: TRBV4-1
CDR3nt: TGCGCCAGCAGCCAAGATCCCGGGGATGGAGGCTACACCTTC
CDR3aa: CASSQDPGDGGYTF

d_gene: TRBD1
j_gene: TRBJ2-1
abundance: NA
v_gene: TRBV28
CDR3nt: TGTGCCAGCAGTTTACAGGGGGCAGATAATGAGCAGTTCTTC
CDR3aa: CASSLQGADNEQFF

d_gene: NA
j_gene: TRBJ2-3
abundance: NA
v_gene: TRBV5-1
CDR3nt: TGCGCCAGCAAAAGGGGCGGGGACACAGATACGCAGTATTTT
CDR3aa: CASKRGGDTDTQYF

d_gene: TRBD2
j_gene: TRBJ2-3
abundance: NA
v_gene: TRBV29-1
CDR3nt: TGCAGCGTCGGAATCCCGGGACTAGCGGGCTTAGCGCAGTATTTT
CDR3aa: CSVGIPGLAGLAQYF

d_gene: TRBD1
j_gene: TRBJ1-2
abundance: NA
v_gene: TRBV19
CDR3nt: TGTGCCAGTAGCCATGGCTTGACAGGGGGCTATGGCTACACCTTC
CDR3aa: CASSHGLTGGYGYTF

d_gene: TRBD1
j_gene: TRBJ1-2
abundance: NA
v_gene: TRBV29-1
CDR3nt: TGCAGCGTTGGCCATGGGAACAGGGGTGACTATGGCTACACCTTC
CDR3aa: CSVGHGNRGDYGYTF

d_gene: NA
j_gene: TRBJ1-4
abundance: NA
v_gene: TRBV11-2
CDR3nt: TGTGCCAGCAGCTGGCGAGGGGGGGCTGGTGAAAAACTGTTTTTT
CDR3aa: CASSWRGGAGEKLFF

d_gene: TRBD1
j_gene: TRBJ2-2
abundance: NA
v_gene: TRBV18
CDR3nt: TGTGCCAGCTCGACTAAGGGACAGGGAGTGAATGCCGGGGAGCTGTTTTTT
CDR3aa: CASSTKGQGVNAGELFF

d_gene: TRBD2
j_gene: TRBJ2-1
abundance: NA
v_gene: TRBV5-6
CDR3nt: TGTGCCAGCAGCTTGTGGGCTAGCGGGAATGAGCAGTTCTTC
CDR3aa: CASSLWASGNEQFF

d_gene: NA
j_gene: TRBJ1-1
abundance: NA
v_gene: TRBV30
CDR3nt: TGTGCCTGGAGTCTGGGAGGGGACACTGAAGCTTTCTTT
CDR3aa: CAWSLGGDTEAFF

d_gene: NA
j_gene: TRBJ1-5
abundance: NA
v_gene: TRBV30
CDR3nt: TGTGCCTGGAGTTCACAGGGTGGTCAGCCCCAGCATTTT
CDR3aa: CAWSSQGGQPQHF

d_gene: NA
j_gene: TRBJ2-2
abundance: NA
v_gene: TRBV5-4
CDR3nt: TGTGCCAGCAGCCCCATTCAGAACACCGGGGAGCTGTTTTTT
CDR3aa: CASSPIQNTGELFF

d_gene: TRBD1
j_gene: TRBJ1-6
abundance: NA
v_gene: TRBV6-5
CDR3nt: TGTGCCAGCAGATCACAGGGGGCAGATTCACCCCTCCACTTT
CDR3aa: CASRSQGADSPLHF

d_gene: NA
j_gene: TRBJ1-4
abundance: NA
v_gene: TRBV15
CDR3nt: TGTGCCACCAGCCCTAGAACGCCCCGGGGTGAAAAACTGTTTTTT
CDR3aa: CATSPRTPRGEKLFF

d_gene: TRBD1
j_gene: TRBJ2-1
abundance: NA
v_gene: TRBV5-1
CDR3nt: TGCGCCAGCAGCGAGGGACAGTCGCGAAATGAGCAGTTCTTC
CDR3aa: CASSEGQSRNEQFF

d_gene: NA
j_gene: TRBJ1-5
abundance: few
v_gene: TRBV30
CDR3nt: TGTGCCTGGAGTGTACTGAGGCCCCTCAGGGAGCCCCAGCATTTT
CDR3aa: CAWSVLRPLREPQHF